The next 18 T cell receptor beta chains were all read from a single sample in a study of Graves' ophthalmopathy and Graves' hyperthyroidism. Investigators amplified TCR beta CDR3 regions from RNA transcripts. Second-round multiplex PCR came after a first-round RT-PCR that employed HTBI primers. MiXCR, run by TCRdb on the multiplex PCR reads, gives a single entry per CDR3 protein. The sample yields around 1,000,000 distinct CDR3 sequences, about two fifths seen once. The sequencing sample was made of peripheral blood or thyroid tissue (not recorded which). These receptor sequences come from an adult man with Graves' hyperthyroidism.

There are many counts of this clonotype. The rearrangement links TRBV4-1 to TRBJ2-5, with a tentative D call TRBD2 (5 bases). Per germline, CDR1 MGHRA and CDR2 YSYEKL. The CDR3 length is 14 residues. Trimming removed 1 base from V and 5 bases from J, with 11 bases in between. CDR3 nucleotide sequence: TGCGCCAGCAGCCAAGGCGAACGCGGGGAGACCCAGTACTTC. This sequence encodes CASSQGERGETQYF.

This clonotype was seen many times. V gene TRBV7-9 combines with J gene TRBJ2-5; D unclear. The CDR3 is 13 amino acids. Trimming stripped 6 bases from V and 2 bases from J, with 10 bases between. Germline V gene sequence: CDR1 SEHNR, CDR2 FQNEAQ (reference sequence). The CDR3 region is CASSPPGQETQYF. For the CDR3, the DNA is TGTGCCAGCAGTCCACCAGGACAAGAGACCCAGTACTTC.

Notes on this clonotype: One end of the junction is discordant with germline, which a read error may explain. The rearrangement uses TRBV15 and TRBJ1-5; D remains ambiguous. Looked up from germline, CDR1 is LNHNV and CDR2 is YYDKDF (reference sequence). The CDR3 spans 16 residues. CDR3: CAASSQDDLGSQPQHF. DNA for the CDR3: TGTGCCGCCAGCAGCCAAGATGATCTAGGATCTCAGCCCCAGCATTTT.

This clonotype was observed once. This chain connects TRBV12-3 or TRBV12-4 to TRBJ2-7; 10 bases are a match to TRBD2. V lost 11 bases to trimming and J lost 3 bases; unmatched junction nucleotides: 10. The CDR3 runs to 14 residues. The CDR3, as DNA: TGTGCCGGAATTAGCGGGGGGCCACGCTACGAGCAGTACTTC. This gives the protein CAGISGGPRYEQYF.

The chain combines TRBV10-3 with TRBJ2-7, with 11 bases identical to TRBD2. In germline, CDR1 is ENHRY, CDR2 SYGVKD. The length of the CDR3 is 15 residues. J gave up 3 bases and V 6 bases, and 7 bases lay outside the gene matches. The CDR3 DNA sequence: TGTGCCATCAGCCCTAGCGGGAGGAATAGCTACGAGCAGTACTTC. Translating it yields CAISPSGRNSYEQYF.

The chain combines TRBV6-1 with TRBJ1-5; D uncertain. Trimming stripped 4 bases from V and 2 bases from J, with 12 bases between. The length of the CDR3 is 15 residues. The germline V gene has CDR1 MNHNS and CDR2 SASEGT. CDR3 sequence: CASSGPRGGNQPQHF. CDR3 sequence (DNA): TGTGCCAGCAGTGGGCCCCGGGGAGGCAATCAGCCCCAGCATTTT.

This clonotype was observed many times. The V and J genes are TRBV2 and TRBJ1-5; 8 bases align to TRBD1. The CDR3 sequence is 15 residues long. The V segment lost 5 bases and the J segment 4 bases; nucleotides outside the gene matches: 7. Germline CDR1 and CDR2: SNHLY and FYNNEI. CDR3 in DNA: TGTGCCAGCAGTTACGACAGGGGAGCAAATCAGCCCCAGCATTTT. Its protein product is CASSYDRGANQPQHF.

J is TRBJ2-2 and V is TRBV5-1; D call uncertain. V lost 3 bases, J lost 2 bases, and 17 bases lay in between. CDR3 size: 17 residues. Per germline, CDR1 SGHRS and CDR2 YFSETQ. The CDR3 sequence is CASSSLDPGRNTGELFF. The CDR3 DNA is TGCGCCAGCAGCTCCCTTGACCCGGGCCGCAACACCGGGGAGCTGTTTTTT. The whole variable domain, filled in from reference TRBV5-1 and TRBJ2-2, reads KAGVTQTPRYLIKTRGQQVTLSCSPISGHRSVSWYQQTPGQGLQFLFEYFSETQRNKGNFPGRFSGRQFSNSRSEMNVSTLELGDSALYLCASSSLDPGRNTGELFFGEGSRLTVL.

This clonotype was observed at least ten times. The chain links TRBV20-1 to TRBJ2-7, with a weak D call TRBD1 (6 bases). In germline, CDR1 is DFQATT, CDR2 SNEGSKA (reference sequence). V lost 7 bases and J 0 bases, leaving 16 bases between the germline ends. The CDR3 loop spans 14 amino acids. CDR3 in amino acids: CSGGPRASSYEQYF. CDR3 sequence (DNA): TGCAGTGGGGGGCCGCGGGCCTCCTCCTACGAGCAGTACTTC.

This clonotype came up many times. This may be a read error: a much more frequent sequence differs by one nucleotide. This chain joins TRBV7-9 and TRBJ2-7; 8 positions agree with TRBD1. The V gene end was trimmed by 4 bases and the J gene end by 3 bases; junction bases not matched to a gene: 2. Germline CDR1 SEHNR, CDR2 FQNEAQ (reference sequence). The CDR3 runs 13 residues. CDR3: CASSSGQDYEQYF. The CDR3 nucleotides are TGTGCCAGCAGCTCGGGACAGGACTACGAGCAGTACTTC.

The chain is built from TRBV29-1 and TRBJ1-3; a possible D gene is TRBD1 (6 bases). Trimming shortened V by 6 bases and J by 0 bases, and 12 bases separated the two germline ends. The CDR3 covers 14 residues. Germline CDR1 and CDR2: SQVTM and ANQGSEA. The CDR3 here is CSVFRGGSGNTIYF. CDR3 in DNA: TGCAGCGTATTTCGAGGGGGCTCTGGAAACACCATATATTTT.

As concerns this clonotype: One junction end does not reproduce the germline sequence, and a read error may be involved. This chain uses TRBV10-2 with TRBJ2-7, with D possibly TRBD2 on 5 matching bases. The CDR3 is 14 amino acids. Germline-derived CDR1 and CDR2 are WSHSY and SAAADI. This CDR3 reads CAGKVGGQAYEQYF. In nucleotides, the CDR3 is TGTGCCGGCAAGGTCGGCGGGCAGGCGTACGAGCAGTACTTC.

A note on this clonotype: This may be a read error: a much more frequent sequence differs by one nucleotide. The chain recombines TRBV19 with TRBJ1-5; D is perhaps TRBD1 (5 bases). Germline-derived CDR1 and CDR2 are LNHDA and SQIVND (reference sequence). The CDR3 has 15 residues. V dropped 4 bases and J dropped 11 bases, with 21 bases sitting between them. This CDR3 is CASSTVSRGMATQHF. DNA of the CDR3: TGTGCCAGTAGTACAGTCTCTAGGGGAATGGCGACCCAGCATTTT.

The chain joins TRBV29-1 to TRBJ1-5, with D perhaps TRBD1 (6 bases). The CDR3 contains 15 residues. CDR1 is SQVTM, CDR2 ANQGSEA, per germline. Trimming removed 6 bases from V and 1 base from J, with 16 bases in between. The CDR3 nucleotides read TGCAGCGTCTCACAGGGAAGTTTGAGCAATCAGCCCCAGCATTTT. Protein sequence: CSVSQGSLSNQPQHF.

The chain carries TRBV20-1 and TRBJ2-5; weak D call: TRBD1 (6 bases). This CDR3 has 11 amino acids. The ends were cut back, 7 bases at V and 0 bases at J, with 6 bases in the middle. Germline assignment: CDR1 DFQATT and CDR2 SNEGSKA (reference sequence). The CDR3 region has the DNA TGCAGTGGGGACAACCAAGAGACCCAGTACTTC. Translating it yields CSGDNQETQYF.

Note on this clonotype: A much bigger clone sits one base away, suggesting this may be a read error. Without the conserved terminal phenylalanine or tryptophan, this CDR3 likely stems from a read error. V usage is TRBV9 and J usage is TRBJ2-7; D is ambiguous. The V gene's germline CDR1 is SGDLS and CDR2 YYNGEE. V was pared by 0 bases and J by 3 bases, with 7 bases between. This CDR3 region has 13 residues. In DNA form, the CDR3 reads TGTGCCAGCAGCGTAGGTCCTAGCTACGAGCAGTACCTC. It encodes CASSVGPSYEQYL.

Details on this clonotype: The conserved phenylalanine or tryptophan normally closing the CDR3 is absent here, so this likely arose from a read error. The DNA is omitted, as the CDR3 cannot be located on it reliably, and the CDR3 follows TCRdb's listing. The V and J genes are TRBV7-2 and TRBJ1-3; the listed D gene, TRBD1, was not tested against the DNA. Germline V gene sequence: CDR1 SGHTA, CDR2 FQGNSA. With termini counted, the CDR3 has 9 amino acids. The CDR3 region is CASSAGRGT.

This clonotype appeared a few times. J is TRBJ1-2 and V is TRBV10-3; perhaps TRBD1 as D (5 bases). Germline CDR1 and CDR2: ENHRY and SYGVKD. V gave up 8 bases and J gave up 4 bases, with 20 bases separating them. This CDR3 is 15 amino acids long. The CDR3 DNA follows: TGTGCCATCTACCGGGGCAGGGAACGCGGCTATGGCTACACCTTC. Its translation is CAIYRGRERGYGYTF.